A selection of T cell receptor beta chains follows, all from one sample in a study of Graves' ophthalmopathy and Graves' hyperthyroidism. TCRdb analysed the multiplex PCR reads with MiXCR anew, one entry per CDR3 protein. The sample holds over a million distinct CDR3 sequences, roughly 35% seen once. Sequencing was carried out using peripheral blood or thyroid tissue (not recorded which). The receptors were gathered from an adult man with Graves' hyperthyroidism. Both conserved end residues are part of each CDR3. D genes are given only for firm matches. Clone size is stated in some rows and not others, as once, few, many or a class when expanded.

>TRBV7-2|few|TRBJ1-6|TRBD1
CASSFPRGGTGKINSPLHF
TGTGCCAGCAGCTTCCCCAGAGGGGGGACAGGGAAGATTAATTCACCCCTCCACTTT
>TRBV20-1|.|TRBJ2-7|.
CSASRGGGSSYEQYF
TGCAGTGCCAGCAGGGGCGGGGGCAGTTCCTACGAGCAGTACTTC
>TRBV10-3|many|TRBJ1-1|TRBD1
CAISGQGENTEAFF
TGTGCCATCAGTGGACAGGGGGAGAACACTGAAGCTTTCTTT
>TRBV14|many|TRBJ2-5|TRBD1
CASSQEEGQGKTQYF
TGTGCCAGCAGCCAAGAGGAGGGACAGGGAAAGACCCAGTACTTC
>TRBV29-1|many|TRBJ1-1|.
CSVVRQRGEAFF
TGCAGTGTCGTACGGCAACGGGGTGAAGCTTTCTTT
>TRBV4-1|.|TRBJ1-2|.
CASSQDGPTASRKGYTF
TGCGCCAGCAGCCAAGATGGACCGACAGCGTCCCGAAAGGGCTACACCTTC
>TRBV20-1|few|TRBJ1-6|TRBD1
CSAGPKGQGNFNSYNSPLHF
TGCAGTGCTGGCCCTAAGGGACAGGGGAATTTTAACTCCTATAATTCACCCCTCCACTTT
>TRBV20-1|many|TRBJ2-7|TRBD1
CSAPHQGQFYEQYF
TGCAGTGCCCCCCACCAGGGACAGTTCTACGAGCAGTACTTC
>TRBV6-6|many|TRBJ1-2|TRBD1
CASRPDRAAGYTF
TGTGCCAGCAGGCCAGACAGGGCGGCTGGCTACACCTTC
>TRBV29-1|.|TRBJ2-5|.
CSVGLGGEETQYF
TGCAGCGTTGGGTTGGGAGGTGAGGAGACCCAGTACTTC
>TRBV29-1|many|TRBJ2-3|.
CSVEDPRLILTYTQYF
TGCAGCGTTGAAGATCCGCGCTTAATACTCACATATACGCAGTATTTT
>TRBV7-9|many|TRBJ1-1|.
CASNTEAFF
TGTGCCAGCAACACTGAAGCTTTCTTT
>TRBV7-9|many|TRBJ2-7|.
CASGGDGDEQYF
TGTGCCAGCGGTGGGGATGGCGACGAGCAGTACTTC
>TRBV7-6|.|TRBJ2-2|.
CASSLGWQNTGELFF
TGTGCCAGCAGCTTAGGGTGGCAGAACACCGGGGAGCTGTTTTTT
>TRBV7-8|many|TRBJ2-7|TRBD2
CASSPGTSGSHRWEQYF
TGTGCCAGCAGCCCCGGGACTAGCGGGAGCCATCGTTGGGAGCAGTACTTC
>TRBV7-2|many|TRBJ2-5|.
CASSAQQGWETQYF
TGTGCCAGCAGCGCGCAACAGGGTTGGGAGACCCAGTACTTC
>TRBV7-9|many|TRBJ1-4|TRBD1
CAGRGHEEKLFF
TGTGCCGGCAGGGGGCACGAAGAAAAACTGTTTTTT
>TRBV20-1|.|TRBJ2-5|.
CSAPGAGHQETQYF
TGCAGTGCCCCGGGGGCGGGACACCAAGAGACCCAGTACTTC
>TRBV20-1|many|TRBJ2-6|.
CSARDGKTSSGANVLTF
TGCAGTGCTAGAGATGGTAAAACCAGCTCTGGGGCCAACGTCCTGACTTTC
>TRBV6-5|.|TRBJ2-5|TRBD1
CASSPRQGPPQETQYF
TGTGCCAGCAGTCCAAGACAGGGACCCCCACAAGAGACCCAGTACTTC
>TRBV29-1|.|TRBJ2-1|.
CSVRRTGANEQFF
TGCAGCGTACGTCGAACGGGGGCGAATGAGCAGTTCTTC
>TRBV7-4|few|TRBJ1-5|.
CASSLLDRSNQPQHF
TGTGCCAGCAGCTTACTAGACAGAAGCAATCAGCCCCAGCATTTT
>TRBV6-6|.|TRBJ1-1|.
CASSYSTAGTSAFF
TGTGCCAGCAGTTACTCGACAGCGGGGACCAGCGCTTTCTTT
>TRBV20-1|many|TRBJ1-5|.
CSVLMGDNQPQHF
TGCAGTGTCCTAATGGGGGACAATCAGCCCCAGCATTTT
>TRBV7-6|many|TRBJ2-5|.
CASSFQKETQYF
TGTGCCAGCAGCTTCCAAAAGGAGACCCAGTACTTC
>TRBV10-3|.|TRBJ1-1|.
CAIRRQGTSAFF
TGTGCCATCAGAAGACAAGGGACCAGCGCTTTCTTT
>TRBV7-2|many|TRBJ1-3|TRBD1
CASSLAGTGISGNTIYF
TGTGCCAGCAGCTTAGCGGGGACAGGGATCTCTGGAAACACCATATATTTT
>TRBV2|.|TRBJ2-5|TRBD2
CASSGLAGKETQYF
TGTGCCAGCAGTGGACTAGCGGGAAAAGAGACCCAGTACTTC
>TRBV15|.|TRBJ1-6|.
CATSPRRGNNSPLHF
TGTGCCACCAGCCCCCGCCGGGGCAATAATTCACCCCTCCACTTT
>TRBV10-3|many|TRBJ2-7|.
CAISESSPASYEQYF
TGTGCCATCAGTGAGTCATCGCCAGCCTCCTACGAGCAGTACTTC
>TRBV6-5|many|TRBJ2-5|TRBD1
CASRNDREQETQYF
TGTGCCAGCAGAAACGACAGGGAGCAAGAGACCCAGTACTTC
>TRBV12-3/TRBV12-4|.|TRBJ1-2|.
CASSFPRHRELGYGYTF
TGTGCCAGCAGTTTTCCCCGACACAGGGAATTGGGTTATGGCTACACCTTC
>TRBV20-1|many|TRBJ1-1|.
CSAPDPRGDTEAFF
TGCAGTGCGCCCGACCCGCGAGGGGACACTGAAGCTTTCTTT
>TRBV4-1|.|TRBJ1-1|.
CASSQRGGASTEAFF
TGCGCCAGCAGCCAACGGGGGGGCGCGTCCACTGAAGCTTTCTTT
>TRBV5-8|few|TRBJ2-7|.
CASSSPGSHEQYF
TGTGCCAGCAGCTCCCCAGGGTCCCACGAGCAGTACTTC